The next 12 T cell receptor beta chains were all read from a single sample in a study of tumor-infiltrating lymphocytes in primary liver carcinoma. The tissue used was unsorted bulk material of about 19-33 mg. RNA and DNA were co-extracted from it with the AllPrep DNA/RNA mini kit. The authors made TCR beta cDNA from approximately 500 ng total RNA with a constant-region primer. Generation of the TCR beta libraries relied on three nested multiplex PCR rounds using slightly modified ARM-PCR. TRBV1-TRBV30 forward and Cbeta reverse primers drove the first two approximately 11-cycle rounds. TCRdb independently ran MiXCR on the multiplex PCR reads; one entry per CDR3 protein. The profile shows some 120,000 distinct CDR3 sequences, 60% to 75% of them singletons. Sequenced material: liver tumor tissue from sampling region 3. Subset meaning: tumor region T3, left-lateral pole. The receptors stem from a woman aged 55-75 years with primary liver carcinoma and hepatitis B virus infection.

As for this clonotype: As the CDR3 is not closed by the conserved phenylalanine or tryptophan, this likely results from a read error. The chain joins TRBV6-5 to TRBJ2-1; 8 bases are shared with TRBD1. This CDR3 is 14 amino acids long. Per germline, CDR1 MNHEY and CDR2 SVGAGI. Germline trimming cut 5 bases from V and 3 bases from J; bases unmatched to any gene: 3. CDR3 DNA: TGTGCCAGCAGTCTACAGGGGGGCTACAATGAGCAGTTCTTA. As protein: CASSLQGGYNEQFL.

Worth noting for this clonotype: Its ends do not fully match the called genes, so a read error is possible. The J gene is TRBJ2-7, the V gene TRBV6-2 or TRBV6-3; D may be TRBD1 (6 bases). The CDR3 runs 15 residues. CDR1 and CDR2 (germline): MNHEY, SVGEGT. The CDR3 sequence is CTSSYSVGDIYEQYF. The CDR3 coding sequence is TGTACCAGCAGTTACTCGGTCGGGGACATCTATGAGCAGTACTTC.

V usage is TRBV5-8 and J usage is TRBJ2-4; D is possibly TRBD1 (6 bases). Germline V gives CDR1 SGHTS, CDR2 YDEGEE. This CDR3 contains 13 residues. V shed 4 bases and J shed 8 bases, with 13 bases lying between them. CDR3 in DNA: TGTGCCAGCAGCCTGGACAGATGGGACATTCAGTACTTC. It encodes CASSLDRWDIQYF.

Regarding this clonotype: A much more abundant neighbour one base away suggests this may be a read error. The V and J genes are TRBV29-1 and TRBJ2-5; D remains ambiguous. V was pared by 6 bases and J by 0 bases, with 5 bases between. There are 11 residues in the CDR3. The germline CDR1 and CDR2 sequences are SQVTM and ANQGSEA. CDR3 DNA: TGCAGCGTCCGGTACCAAGAGACCCAGTACTTC. This codes for CSVRYQETQYF.

With regard to this clonotype: This may be a read error: a much more frequent sequence differs by one nucleotide. The chain uses TRBV12-3 or TRBV12-4 and TRBJ2-7; weak D call: TRBD1 (6 bases). The V gene lost 10 bases and the J gene lost 1 base, with 17 bases spanning the gap. CDR3 length: 14 residues. The CDR3 reads CANRTRGSSYEQYF. The CDR3 DNA sequence: TGTGCCAACAGGACCAGGGGATCTTCCTACGAGCAGTACTTC.

Points on this clonotype: Here the CDR3 omits its conserved ending phenylalanine or tryptophan, so a read error is the likely source. This chain connects TRBV11-2 to TRBJ1-2, with 7 bases lining up with TRBD1. The germline CDR1 and CDR2 sequences are SGHAT and FQNNGV. This CDR3 region has 15 residues. The CDR3 DNA reads TGTACTAGCAGCTTAGAGGGGGCCAGTGGCGGTGGCTACACCTTA. Its protein is CTSSLEGASGGGYTL.

A few counts support this clonotype. This may be a read error, as it is one base from a much larger clone. The chain has TRBV6-5 and TRBJ2-7, with D unresolved. CDR3 length equals 13 residues. The germline V gene has CDR1 MNHEY and CDR2 SVGAGI. The CDR3 DNA reads TGTGCCGGCAGTCCCCACTCCTCCTACGAGCAGTACTTC. Translated, it gives CAGSPHSSYEQYF.

CDR3 DNA: TGCGCCAGCAGTCCAGGACAGATTGGACGCACCATATATTTT. Translated, it gives CASSPGQIGRTIYF. The rearrangement uses TRBV5-1 and TRBJ1-3, with D perhaps matching TRBD1 (6 bases). Germline V gene lookup returns CDR1 SGHRS and CDR2 YFSETQ. Trimming took off 5 bases at V and 9 bases at J, with 18 bases between the two ends. The CDR3 covers 14 residues. Using reference TRBV5-1 and TRBJ1-3 for the parts outside the CDR3, the full variable domain is KAGVTQTPRYLIKTRGQQVTLSCSPISGHRSVSWYQQTPGQGLQFLFEYFSETQRNKGNFPGRFSGRQFSNSRSEMNVSTLELGDSALYLCASSPGQIGRTIYFGEGSWLTVV.

The chain has TRBV7-3 and TRBJ2-1; D gene uncertain. Germline CDR1 reads SGHTA; CDR2 reads FQGTGA. The length of the CDR3 is 12 residues. The germline V and J ends were trimmed by 4 bases and 8 bases, with 9 bases remaining between them. The CDR3 DNA reads TGTGCCAGCAGCTCAATGGATGATGAGCAGTTCTTC. Amino acids: CASSSMDDEQFF.

The gene calls are TRBV24-1 and TRBJ2-3, with 9 bases that match TRBD1. The CDR3 spans 16 residues. The V gene end was trimmed by 4 bases and the J gene end by 2 bases; junction bases not matched to a gene: 6. Germline V gene sequence: CDR1 KGHDR, CDR2 SFDVKD. Here the CDR3 reads CATSDRRDRDTDTQYF. DNA of the CDR3: TGTGCCACCAGTGACCGTCGGGACAGGGACACAGATACGCAGTATTTT.

To note about this clonotype: A single base separates this from a much larger clone, so it may be a read error. V is TRBV5-6 and J is TRBJ1-1; 7 nucleotides agree with TRBD1. The CDR3 covers 14 residues. Germline CDR1 SGHDT, CDR2 YYEEEE. The V segment lost 3 bases and the J segment 5 bases; nucleotides outside the gene matches: 7. The CDR3 DNA reads TGTGCCAGCAGCTCTGGGACAGAGGATACTGAAGCTTTCTTT. Amino acids: CASSSGTEDTEAFF.

As regards this clonotype: At one end the junction does not follow the germline gene, possibly because of a read error. The chain employs TRBV24-1 and TRBJ2-1; 11 bases fit TRBD2. CDR1 KGHDR and CDR2 SFDVKD come from the germline V gene. There are 16 residues in the CDR3. In nucleotides, the CDR3 is TGTGTCACCAGTGATAATAGCGGGAGGGCCCAAAATGAGCAGTTCTTC. Protein product: CVTSDNSGRAQNEQFF.